This TCR beta chain was sequenced in a study of cytomegalovirus exposure and HLA in healthy donors. The PCR employed 60 Vbeta primers together with 13 Jbeta primers. Libraries were prepared by immunoSEQ multiplex PCR; TCRdb keeps only in-frame clonotypes and omits some of them. The sample carries nearly 95,000 clones, roughly three quarters recorded once. Germline V gene data show CDR1 as MNHNY and CDR2 as SVGAGI (reference sequence). This CDR3 region has 15 residues. The V gene lost 5 bases and the J gene lost 5 bases, with 13 bases spanning the gap. The chain employs TRBV6-6 and TRBJ1-6, with D possibly matching TRBD1 (6 bases). The clonotype was recovered from a woman aged 40 to 50 in good health and CMV-seronegative. Material for sequencing was PBMCs. CDR3 bases: TGTGCCAGCAGTCGGCGACAGGAACATAATTCACCCCTCCACTTT. The encoded protein is CASSRRQEHNSPLHF.